Listed below are T cell receptor beta chains from one sample, sequenced in a study of cytomegalovirus exposure and HLA in healthy donors. Measured with immunoSEQ multiplex PCR; TCRdb has only the in-frame clones, and not every one. The table shows 200,000 or so clones, with around 79% occurring only once. The specimen sequenced was PBMCs. The source is a male donor in good health and CMV-seropositive. CDR3s include the opening cysteine and the closing phenylalanine or tryptophan. Fields, in order: V gene, D gene, CDR3 protein. D genes are given only for firm matches.

V gene: TRBV7-9
D gene: -
CDR3 protein: CASSKTGEGYEQYF

V gene: TRBV7-8
D gene: -
CDR3 protein: CASSLGQNTEAFF

V gene: TRBV12-5
D gene: -
CDR3 protein: CASGLTGGGTQYF

V gene: TRBV15
D gene: TRBD2
CDR3 protein: CATSRELAGGETQYF

V gene: TRBV27
D gene: TRBD1
CDR3 protein: CASSFRGREHEQFF

V gene: TRBV19
D gene: -
CDR3 protein: CASSTAGRHNQPQHF

V gene: TRBV7-3
D gene: -
CDR3 protein: CASSPMTGHNEQFF

V gene: TRBV27
D gene: -
CDR3 protein: CASSLSLLDPYGYTF

V gene: TRBV19
D gene: -
CDR3 protein: CASSTGAGELFF

V gene: TRBV7-3
D gene: -
CDR3 protein: CASSPAPGVTEAFF

V gene: TRBV9
D gene: TRBD2
CDR3 protein: CASSVQSRTSGSFYNEQFF

V gene: TRBV5-1
D gene: -
CDR3 protein: CASSLGQGDYGYTF

V gene: TRBV28
D gene: -
CDR3 protein: CATGYNEQFF

V gene: TRBV4-3
D gene: TRBD1
CDR3 protein: CASSRVTAGQGSEKLFF

V gene: TRBV6-6
D gene: -
CDR3 protein: CASSHPARGNTEAFF

V gene: TRBV28
D gene: -
CDR3 protein: CASSLTSKSTDTQYF

V gene: TRBV6-4
D gene: -
CDR3 protein: CASSDGDKVGYTF

V gene: TRBV7-2
D gene: TRBD1
CDR3 protein: CASSFRGQKNTGELFF

V gene: TRBV10-3
D gene: -
CDR3 protein: CAIRGGGGHGDIQYF

V gene: TRBV4-1
D gene: -
CDR3 protein: CASSQGRGIQETQYF

V gene: TRBV7-3
D gene: TRBD2
CDR3 protein: CASSPSGGALDTQYF

V gene: TRBV4-3
D gene: -
CDR3 protein: CASSQDMSVGGRTDTQYF

V gene: TRBV5-1
D gene: TRBD1
CDR3 protein: CASSSGQGWDYGYTF

V gene: TRBV11-3
D gene: -
CDR3 protein: CASTPPGQSYGYTF

V gene: TRBV7-3
D gene: TRBD1
CDR3 protein: CASQKRTGGSTGELFF

V gene: TRBV4-3
D gene: TRBD1
CDR3 protein: CASSQDLGTGDEQYF

V gene: TRBV5-1
D gene: -
CDR3 protein: CASSPGYTGELFF

V gene: TRBV29-1
D gene: TRBD2
CDR3 protein: CSVDEGTSGGTGELFF

V gene: TRBV6-5
D gene: TRBD1
CDR3 protein: CASRESGTVSYEQYF

V gene: TRBV19
D gene: TRBD2
CDR3 protein: CASSIAGSGTYEQYF

V gene: TRBV9
D gene: TRBD2
CDR3 protein: CASSVAASGGFTDTQYF

V gene: TRBV4-2
D gene: TRBD2
CDR3 protein: CASSRGGGTYEQYF

V gene: TRBV28
D gene: -
CDR3 protein: CASSLRQAPYNEQFF

V gene: TRBV7-3
D gene: -
CDR3 protein: CASAPSPGDLYGYTF